Included here is one T cell receptor beta chain sequence, with context. Antigen specificity is unknown. This specimen comes from a study of T-cell reconstitution after alpha-beta-depleted transplantation in children. Unique molecular identifiers were used to barcode this TCRbeta library. TCRdb analysed the PCR reads with MiXCR anew, one entry per CDR3 protein. The sample gives 400,000 to 550,000 distinct CDR3 sequences, 8% to 11% of which show up once; 2% to 2.5% is in the top ten. Per the germline V gene, CDR1 is SQVTM and CDR2 is ANQGSEA. The CDR3 runs 13 residues. V lost 5 bases, J lost 4 bases, and 7 bases stayed unmatched. Study-wide results and caveats: A year post-transplant, T-cell counts and diversity derived mostly from newly produced T cells.

Sequencing was performed on PBMCs, taken before TCRalphabeta/CD19-depleted stem cell transplant. This TCR derives from a child aged 2 to 15 with inherited bone marrow failure, due to receive a stem cell transplant. The J gene is TRBJ2-7, the V gene TRBV29-1; 8 nucleotides line up with TRBD1. DNA for the CDR3: TGCAGCGTTACGACAGGGGCGTTATACGAGCAGTACTTC. Protein sequence: CSVTTGALYEQYF.